This T cell receptor (beta chain) was recovered during a study of neoadjuvant nivolumab and ipilimumab in lung cancer. Sequenced by immunoSEQ multiplex PCR; TCRdb stores in-frame clones only, minus some. The sample lists under 15,000 clones, approximately 68% seen once, with about 25% in the top ten. V lost 8 bases and J lost 5; bases outside the gene matches: 8. Germline V gene data show CDR1 as ENHRY and CDR2 as SYGVKD. The CDR3 is 13 residues long. This clone was observed a handful of times. The sequences come from peripheral blood, collected after neoadjuvant nivolumab, alone or with ipilimumab, at or shortly before surgery. The TCR comes from an adult with non-small cell lung cancer. The chain employs TRBV10-3 and TRBJ2-7; 8 bases fit TRBD2. CDR3 sequence: CAIRSLTSDEQYF. The DNA for the CDR3 is TGTGCCATCCGAAGCCTGACTAGCGACGAGCAGTACTTC.